Each of the 6 T cell receptor beta chains below was sequenced from the same sample in a study of T cell responses to AZD1222 COVID-19 vaccine. Sequencing used immunoSEQ multiplex PCR; TCRdb keeps in-frame clones, though not all of them. The sample lists about 130,000 clones; 90% were seen once. The material sequenced was peripheral blood, taken on day 0 of MenACWY control vaccination. Source of these receptors: an adult in good health.

The chain combines TRBV24-1 with TRBJ2-2, with 12 nucleotides matching TRBD1. There are 15 residues in the CDR3. V shed 4 bases, J shed 7 bases, and the junction held 3 bases outside the gene matches. Germline V gene lookup returns CDR1 KGHDR and CDR2 SFDVKD. In nucleotides, the CDR3 is TGTGCCACCAGTGACCGGGACAGGGGGCTCGGGGAGCTGTTTTTT. Translated, it gives CATSDRDRGLGELFF.

The gene calls are TRBV5-6 and TRBJ1-1; possibly TRBD1 for D (5 bases). With 1 base removed from V and 4 bases from J, the gap between germline ends came to 11 bases. The germline V gene encodes CDR1 SGHDT and CDR2 YYEEEE. This CDR3 is 14 amino acids long. The CDR3 DNA is TGTGCCAGCAGCTTGTCAGGGCAGAGCACTGAAGCTTTCTTT. Translation gives CASSLSGQSTEAFF.

J is TRBJ2-6 and V is TRBV9, with D possibly TRBD1 on 5 matching bases. With 0 bases removed from V and 1 base from J, the gap between germline ends came to 14 bases. Per germline, CDR1 SGDLS and CDR2 YYNGEE. This CDR3 region has 18 residues. CDR3 nucleotides: TGTGCCAGCAGCGTAGGTACCAGGGCCAAATCTGGGGCCAACGTCCTGACTTTC. As protein: CASSVGTRAKSGANVLTF.

This sequence joins TRBV29-1 and TRBJ2-1; no clear D. V lost 4 bases and J 0 bases, leaving 13 bases between the germline ends. Germline V gene sequence: CDR1 SQVTM, CDR2 ANQGSEA. The CDR3 contains 15 residues. The CDR3 nucleotides are TGCAGCGTTGTTGTCCCAGGTCGCTCCTACAATGAGCAGTTCTTC. Translating it yields CSVVVPGRSYNEQFF.

The chain is built from TRBV14 and TRBJ1-2, with TRBD1 as a possible D gene (6 bases). CDR3 length: 14 amino acids. V dropped 7 bases and J dropped 8 bases, with 20 bases sitting between them. CDR1 and CDR2 (germline): SGHDN, FVKESK. For the CDR3, the DNA is TGTGCCAGCAACGGTGGTGGGGGCCGGGGAGGCTACACCTTC. It codes for CASNGGGGRGGYTF.

This chain links TRBV9 with TRBJ2-3; D may be TRBD2 (6 bases). The CDR3 covers 14 residues. Germline V gene sequence: CDR1 SGDLS, CDR2 YYNGEE. Trimming pared 3 bases from V and 2 bases from J, leaving 10 bases between. CDR3 residues: CASSGGLLTDTQYF. The CDR3 coding sequence is TGTGCCAGCAGCGGGGGACTTCTCACAGATACGCAGTATTTT.